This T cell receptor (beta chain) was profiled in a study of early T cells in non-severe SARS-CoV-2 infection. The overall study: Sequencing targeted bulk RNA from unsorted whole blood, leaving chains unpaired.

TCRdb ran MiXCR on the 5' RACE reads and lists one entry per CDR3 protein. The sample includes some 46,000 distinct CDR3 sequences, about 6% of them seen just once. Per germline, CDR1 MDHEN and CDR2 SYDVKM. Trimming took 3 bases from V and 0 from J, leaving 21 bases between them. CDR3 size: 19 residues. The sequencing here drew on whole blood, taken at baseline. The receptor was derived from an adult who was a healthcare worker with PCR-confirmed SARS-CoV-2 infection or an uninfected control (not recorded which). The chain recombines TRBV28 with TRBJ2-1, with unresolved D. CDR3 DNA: TGTGCCAGCAGTTTTTCCCGGCGGCTCAAGTCCTTCTCCTACAATGAGCAGTTCTTC. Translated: CASSFSRRLKSFSYNEQFF.